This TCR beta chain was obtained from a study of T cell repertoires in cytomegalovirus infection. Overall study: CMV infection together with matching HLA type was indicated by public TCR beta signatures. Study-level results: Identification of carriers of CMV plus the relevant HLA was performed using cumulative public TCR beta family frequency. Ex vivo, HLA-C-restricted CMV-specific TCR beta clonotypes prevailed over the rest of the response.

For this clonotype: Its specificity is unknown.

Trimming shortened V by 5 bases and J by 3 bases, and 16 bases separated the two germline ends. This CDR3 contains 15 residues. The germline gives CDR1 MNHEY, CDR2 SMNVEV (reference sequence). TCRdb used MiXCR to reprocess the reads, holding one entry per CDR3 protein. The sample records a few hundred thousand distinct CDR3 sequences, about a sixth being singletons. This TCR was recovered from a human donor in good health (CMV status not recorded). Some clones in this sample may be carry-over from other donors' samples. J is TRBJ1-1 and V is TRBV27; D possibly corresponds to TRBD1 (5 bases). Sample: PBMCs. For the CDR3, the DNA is TGTGCCAGCAGTCCTATAGGGGATTGGGACACTGAAGCTTTCTTT. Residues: CASSPIGDWDTEAFF.